A single sample gave rise to the 16 T cell receptor beta chains below, sequenced in a study of OX40 agonist ivuxolimab in advanced cancers. Produced via immunoSEQ multiplex PCR; TCRdb's table is partial and in-frame only. The sample consists of tens of thousands of clones, approximately 90% of them appearing once. The sequenced sample was CD4+ or CD8+ T cells sorted from blood, obtained in a trial of the OX40 agonist ivuxolimab. The receptors come from an adult with an advanced solid tumor such as melanoma, head and neck, liver or kidney cancer.

J is TRBJ2-3 and V is TRBV5-6; 7 bases map to TRBD2. The germline CDR1 and CDR2 sequences are SGHDT and YYEEEE. The length of the CDR3 is 14 residues. The trim removed 1 base at V and 4 bases at J, leaving 3 bases unmatched. This CDR3 is CASSLSGRADTQYF. The CDR3 region has the DNA TGTGCCAGCAGCTTGTCGGGGAGGGCAGATACGCAGTATTTT.

The chain couples TRBV9 to TRBJ2-3; D unclear. V dropped 0 bases and J dropped 1 base, with 9 bases sitting between them. The germline V gene has CDR1 SGDLS and CDR2 YYNGEE. The CDR3 extends over 15 amino acids. Written as DNA, the CDR3 is TGTGCCAGCAGCGTAGAAGCTTACGGCACAGATACGCAGTATTTT. This gives the protein CASSVEAYGTDTQYF.

The chain has TRBV28 and TRBJ2-2; D is possibly TRBD2 (5 bases). The germline V and J ends were trimmed by 4 bases and 6 bases, with 27 bases remaining between them. Germline CDR1 is MDHEN and CDR2 is SYDVKM. The CDR3 has 19 amino acids. CDR3 protein: CASSSNQPRTQGRPGELFF. The CDR3 DNA is TGTGCCAGCAGTTCCAACCAACCAAGGACTCAAGGACGTCCCGGGGAGCTGTTTTTT. Drawing the rest from reference TRBV28 and TRBJ2-2, the complete variable domain is DVKVTQSSRYLVKRTGEKVFLECVQDMDHENMFWYRQDPGLGLRLIYFSYDVKMKEKGDIPEGYSVSREKKERFSLILESASTNQTSMYLCASSSNQPRTQGRPGELFFGEGSRLTVL.

The chain carries TRBV4-1 and TRBJ2-1; D is unresolved. Germline lookup yields CDR1 MGHRA and CDR2 YSYEKL. The CDR3 has 16 amino acids. V was pared by 0 bases and J by 7 bases, with 16 bases between. CDR3 bases: TGCGCCAGCAGCCAAGAGCAGCGTTCAGAATGGAATGAGCAGTTCTTC. Translated, it gives CASSQEQRSEWNEQFF.

The chain uses TRBV5-1 and TRBJ2-7; a possible D gene is TRBD2 (8 bases). The V gene's germline CDR1 is SGHRS and CDR2 YFSETQ. V dropped 1 base and J dropped 3 bases, with 23 bases sitting between them. The CDR3 runs to 18 residues. The CDR3 is CASSLWRRGREAHYEQYF. In DNA form, the CDR3 reads TGCGCCAGCAGCTTGTGGCGGAGGGGGCGGGAGGCCCACTACGAGCAGTACTTC.

The chain has TRBV6-1 and TRBJ1-5; D possibly corresponds to TRBD1 (6 bases). The germline V and J ends were trimmed by 1 base and 2 bases, with 9 bases remaining between them. Germline assignment: CDR1 MNHNS and CDR2 SASEGT. The CDR3 has 15 residues. This CDR3 is CASSEDPGGNQPQHF. The CDR3 nucleotides read TGTGCCAGCAGTGAAGATCCAGGGGGCAATCAGCCCCAGCATTTT.

The genes are TRBV7-9 and TRBJ2-7; tentatively, D is TRBD2 (5 bases). V lost 5 bases, J lost 6 bases, and 14 bases lay in between. The germline gives CDR1 SEHNR, CDR2 FQNEAQ (reference sequence). CDR3 length: 13 amino acids. CDR3 coding DNA: TGTGCCAGCAGCGCATCCACTAGTGGCGAGCAGTACTTC. Its protein product is CASSASTSGEQYF.

The chain has TRBV6-1 and TRBJ2-3; 12 positions match TRBD2. Germline CDR1 reads MNHNS; CDR2 reads SASEGT. The CDR3 sequence is 17 residues long. V lost 2 bases and J lost 2; bases outside the gene matches: 5. The CDR3 coding sequence is TGTGCCAGCAGTGAAACACTAGCGGGAGGCCTCACAGATACGCAGTATTTT. Translation gives CASSETLAGGLTDTQYF.

The chain combines TRBV15 with TRBJ2-5, with 7 positions matching TRBD2. Trimming cost V 7 bases and J 6 bases; bases outside gene matches: 5. Germline V lookup: CDR1 LNHNV, CDR2 YYDKDF (reference sequence). The CDR3 has 12 residues. The CDR3 nucleotides are TGTGCCACCAAGTCAGCGGGGCAGACCCAGTACTTC. It yields the protein CATKSAGQTQYF.

To note about this clone: Other DNA sequences from this sample encode an identical CDR3 as well. This chain uses TRBV28 with TRBJ1-5, with TRBD1 as a possible D gene (6 bases). CDR1 is MDHEN and CDR2 is SYDVKM in the germline V gene. V was clipped by 5 bases and J by 3 bases, with 11 bases between them. There are 14 residues in the CDR3. The CDR3 here is CASSLGGSNQPQHF. The CDR3 coding sequence is TGTGCCAGCAGTCTGGGGGGCTCCAATCAGCCCCAGCATTTT.

The gene calls are TRBV7-2 and TRBJ2-7; TRBD1 aligns across 10 bases. J gave up 7 bases and V 6 bases, and 9 bases lay outside the gene matches. The CDR3 contains 14 residues. CDR1 SGHTA and CDR2 FQGNSA come from the germline V gene. CDR3 region: CASRPDRGAREQYF. CDR3 sequence (DNA): TGTGCCAGCAGACCGGACAGGGGGGCCAGGGAGCAGTACTTC.

Of note for this clone: One junction end disagrees with the germline gene, perhaps due to a read error. This chain connects TRBV15 to TRBJ2-3, with 9 positions matching TRBD1. The CDR3 spans 16 residues. CDR1 and CDR2 (germline): LNHNV, YYDKDF (reference sequence). CDR3 sequence: CATSGETGGSTDTQYF. In DNA form, the CDR3 reads TGTGCCACCAGCGGAGAGACAGGGGGAAGCACAGATACGCAGTATTTT.

This chain joins TRBV5-1 and TRBJ2-5, with TRBD2 identical over 14 bases. V dropped 4 bases and J dropped 5; count of bases not matched to a gene: 13. Germline V gene sequence: CDR1 SGHRS, CDR2 YFSETQ. This CDR3 spans 18 amino acids. The CDR3 protein is CASSLAFLTSGRAETQYF. Written as DNA, the CDR3 is TGCGCCAGCAGCCTGGCGTTCCTGACTAGCGGGAGGGCCGAGACCCAGTACTTC. The variable domain in full, with the rest retrieved from reference TRBV5-1 and TRBJ2-5, is KAGVTQTPRYLIKTRGQQVTLSCSPISGHRSVSWYQQTPGQGLQFLFEYFSETQRNKGNFPGRFSGRQFSNSRSEMNVSTLELGDSALYLCASSLAFLTSGRAETQYFGPGTRLLVL.

V gene TRBV7-3 combines with J gene TRBJ2-3, with D maybe TRBD2 (6 bases). Trimming stripped 1 base from V and 5 bases from J, with 10 bases between. Germline CDR1 is SGHTA and CDR2 is FQGTGA. The CDR3 runs to 14 residues. CDR3 sequence reads: CASSLRQGGDTQYF. CDR3 DNA: TGTGCCAGCAGCTTAAGGCAGGGAGGAGATACGCAGTATTTT.

V and J are TRBV4-1 and TRBJ2-3; perhaps D is TRBD1 or TRBD2 (5 bases each). Germline-derived CDR1 and CDR2 are MGHRA and YSYEKL. The CDR3 runs to 14 residues. The V end was cut by 4 bases, the J end by 2 bases, with 10 bases between. CDR3 loop: CASSLQGDTDTQYF. The CDR3 DNA sequence: TGCGCCAGCAGCCTCCAGGGAGACACAGATACGCAGTATTTT.

This clone was observed a few times. V and J are TRBV4-1 and TRBJ2-2; D might be TRBD2 (6 bases). Germline V lookup: CDR1 MGHRA, CDR2 YSYEKL. The ends were cut back, 4 bases at V and 8 bases at J, with 14 bases in the middle. The CDR3 length is 14 residues. The CDR3 is CASSRDSRTGELFF. The CDR3 coding sequence is TGCGCCAGCAGCCGGGACTCACGCACTGGGGAGCTGTTTTTT.